The sequence of this TCR beta chain was determined in a study of blood T cell repertoires in COVID-19. For the study at large: Researchers got acute and convalescent COVID-19 samples from the United States, Italy and Spain. The cDNA or gDNA used as material had been derived from T cells, B-cell-depleted T cells, or PBMCs.

V dropped 5 bases and J dropped 0 bases, with 17 bases sitting between them. The CDR3 runs 17 residues. Germline CDR1 is SGHNT and CDR2 is YENEEA. In the study's own analysis: Researchers report that nucleated cell counts were estimated from reference gene primer amplification. The method was immunoSEQ multiplex PCR; TCRdb's version includes in-frame clones alone and lacks a portion of them. The V and J calls and clone size were taken over from that table, and D and trimming were inferred from the DNA. The table has 150,000 or so clones, around four fifths seen once. The rearrangement uses TRBV11-3 and TRBJ2-1; D is perhaps TRBD2 (5 bases). The specimen sequenced was peripheral blood. The clonotype comes from a woman aged 40 to 55 with active or convalescent COVID-19. The CDR3 loop reads CASSSRGWGSSYNEQFF. The DNA for the CDR3 is TGTGCCAGCAGCAGCAGAGGGTGGGGTTCCTCCTACAATGAGCAGTTCTTC.